One sample yielded the 2 T cell receptor beta chains listed below, sequenced in a study of T cell changes during pregnancy in multiple sclerosis. Measured with immunoSEQ multiplex PCR; TCRdb has only the in-frame clones, and not every one. The sample contains tens of thousands of clones, around 85% of which appear only once. Sequences were derived from CD8+ T cells from peripheral blood mononuclear cells, sampled after pregnancy. Every receptor here comes from a female donor with multiple sclerosis, enrolled in a pregnancy study.

The J gene is TRBJ2-1, the V gene TRBV29-1, with D uncertain. V shed 4 bases and J shed 5 bases, with 9 bases lying between them. Germline V gene sequence: CDR1 SQVTM, CDR2 ANQGSEA. The CDR3 runs 12 residues. CDR3 bases: TGCAGCGTTGTGGGTGGGCACAATGAGCAGTTCTTC. Protein product: CSVVGGHNEQFF.

The V gene is TRBV27, the J gene TRBJ1-1, with TRBD1 as a possible D gene (5 bases). V lost 5 bases, J lost 2 bases, and 15 bases lay in between. This CDR3 contains 15 residues. Germline-derived CDR1 and CDR2 are MNHEY and SMNVEV (reference sequence). In nucleotides, the CDR3 is TGTGCCAGCAGTGAAATCGGGGGGTTTAACACTGAAGCTTTCTTT. Translated, it gives CASSEIGGFNTEAFF.